This TCR beta chain derives from a study of CD8 T cells in Susac syndrome. Reverse transcription of about 0.45 to 1 ug RNA was performed with random hexamers. TCRdb passed the immunoSEQ multiplex PCR reads through MiXCR, listing each CDR3 protein once. The table lists a few hundred thousand distinct CDR3 sequences, about 90% of them singletons. This CDR3 spans 15 amino acids. V shed 0 bases and J shed 1 base, with 9 bases lying between them. The germline V gene encodes CDR1 SGHAT and CDR2 FQNNGV. TCR beta was sequenced from blood CD8+ and CD4+ T cells. Negative isolation was applied to CD8+ and CD4+ T cells, and FACS enrichment was applied to TEMRA cells.

The clonotype comes from a human donor with multiple sclerosis. The chain is built from TRBV11-2 and TRBJ1-1; TRBD1 might be the D (6 bases). The sequencing input was CD4+ T cells from PBMCs. CDR3 DNA sequence: TGTGCCAGCAGCTTAGAGAGGACAGCGAACACTGAAGCTTTCTTT. Translated: CASSLERTANTEAFF.